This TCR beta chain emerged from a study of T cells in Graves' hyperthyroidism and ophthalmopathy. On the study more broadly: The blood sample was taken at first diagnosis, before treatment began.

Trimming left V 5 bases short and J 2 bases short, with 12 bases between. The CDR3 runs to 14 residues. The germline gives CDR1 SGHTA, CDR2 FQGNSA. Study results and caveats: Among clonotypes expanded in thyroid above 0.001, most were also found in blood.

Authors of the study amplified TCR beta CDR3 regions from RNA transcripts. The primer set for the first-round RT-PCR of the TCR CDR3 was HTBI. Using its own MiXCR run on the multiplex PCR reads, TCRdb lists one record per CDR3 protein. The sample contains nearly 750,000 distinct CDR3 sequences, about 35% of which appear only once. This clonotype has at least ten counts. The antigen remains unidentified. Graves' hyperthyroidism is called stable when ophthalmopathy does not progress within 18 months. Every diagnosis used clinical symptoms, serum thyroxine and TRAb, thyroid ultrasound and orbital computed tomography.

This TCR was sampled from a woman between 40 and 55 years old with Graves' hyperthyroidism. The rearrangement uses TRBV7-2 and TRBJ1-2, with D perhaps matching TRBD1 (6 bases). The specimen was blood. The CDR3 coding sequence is TGTGCCAGCAGCGCTCAGGGGACCAACTATGGCTACACCTTC. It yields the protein CASSAQGTNYGYTF.